Following are 10 T cell receptor beta chains from one sample sequenced in a study of OX40 agonist ivuxolimab in advanced cancers. Assay: immunoSEQ multiplex PCR; the TCRdb copy retains only in-frame clones and omits some. The sample has about 79,000 clones, about 84% seen once. The sample consisted of CD4+ or CD8+ T cells sorted from blood, taken in a trial of the OX40 agonist ivuxolimab. Every receptor here comes from an adult with an advanced solid tumor such as melanoma, head and neck, liver or kidney cancer.

The rearrangement joins TRBV29-1 to TRBJ2-1; the match to TRBD1 covers 11 bases. CDR1 is SQVTM, CDR2 ANQGSEA, per germline. The V gene end was trimmed by 7 bases and the J gene end by 4 bases; junction bases not matched to a gene: 6. The CDR3 spans 14 residues. CDR3 region: CSASGTGGYNEQFF. CDR3 nucleotide sequence: TGCAGCGCCTCCGGGACAGGGGGTTACAATGAGCAGTTCTTC.

The gene calls are TRBV7-9 and TRBJ2-2; D unresolved. The V end lost 5 bases, the J end lost 1 base, and 14 bases lay between the germline ends. Germline V lookup: CDR1 SEHNR, CDR2 FQNEAQ (reference sequence). The CDR3 has 16 residues. The CDR3 region is CASSPGRPLNTGELFF. The CDR3 region has the DNA TGTGCCAGCAGCCCTGGACGGCCATTGAACACCGGGGAGCTGTTTTTT.

The CDR3 loop is CAWSDRVGSPLHF. Written as DNA, the CDR3 is TGTGCCTGGAGTGACAGGGTCGGTTCACCCCTCCACTTT. This chain joins TRBV30 and TRBJ1-6; a weak D match, TRBD1 (6 bases). The CDR3 extends over 13 amino acids. The V gene's germline CDR1 is GTSNPN and CDR2 SVGIG (reference sequence). Trimming removed 1 base from V and 9 bases from J, with 10 bases in between.

The chain recombines TRBV19 with TRBJ2-3, with a possible D match to TRBD1 (5 bases). Germline CDR1 LNHDA, CDR2 SQIVND (reference sequence). V gave up 3 bases and J gave up 2 bases, with 12 bases separating them. There are 15 residues in the CDR3. CDR3 DNA sequence: TGTGCCAGTAGTATGCGCGACAGCAACACAGATACGCAGTATTTT. Translating it yields CASSMRDSNTDTQYF.

The chain is built from TRBV6-5 and TRBJ2-3; 7 bases align to TRBD2. The CDR3 loop spans 16 amino acids. CDR1 is MNHEY, CDR2 SVGAGI, per germline. The V and J ends lost 0 bases and 2 bases, in that order; junction bases with no gene match: 5. The CDR3 DNA reads TGTGCCAGCAGTTACTCGGAGACTAGCCCCACAGATACGCAGTATTTT. This encodes CASSYSETSPTDTQYF.

The J gene is TRBJ1-6, the V gene TRBV7-9; D not resolved. The V and J ends lost 2 bases and 7 bases respectively, with 15 bases between them. The germline V gene has CDR1 SEHNR and CDR2 FQNEAQ (reference sequence). The CDR3 extends over 16 amino acids. The chain's CDR3 is CASSLFLRHNNSPLHF. The DNA of the CDR3 is TGTGCCAGCAGCTTATTCCTGCGGCATAACAATTCACCCCTCCACTTT.

The V and J genes are TRBV7-9 and TRBJ1-2; 7 bases agree with TRBD1. Germline V gene data show CDR1 as SEHNR and CDR2 as FQNEAQ (reference sequence). The CDR3 totals 13 residues. Trimming cost V 3 bases and J 6 bases; bases outside gene matches: 4. The CDR3, as DNA: TGTGCCAGCAGCTTGATAGGGGGCGATGGCTACACCTTC. Its translation: CASSLIGGDGYTF.

The chain has TRBV4-1 and TRBJ2-3; D not certain. The CDR3 is 16 amino acids. V gave up 1 base and J gave up 0 bases, with 11 bases separating them. Germline lookup yields CDR1 MGHRA and CDR2 YSYEKL. The CDR3 here is CASSQADGASTDTQYF. The CDR3 nucleotides are TGCGCCAGCAGCCAAGCGGACGGCGCTAGCACAGATACGCAGTATTTT.

V usage is TRBV5-1 and J usage is TRBJ1-2, with unresolved D. CDR1 is SGHRS and CDR2 is YFSETQ in the germline V gene. CDR3 size: 14 residues. V dropped 0 bases and J dropped 6 bases, with 12 bases sitting between them. The CDR3 nucleotides read TGCGCCAGCAGCTTGGGTACGGTCCCGCATGGCTACACCTTC. Its protein product is CASSLGTVPHGYTF.

V gene TRBV15 combines with J gene TRBJ1-2, with D tentatively TRBD1 (5 bases). The CDR3 contains 14 residues. Trimming shortened V by 0 bases and J by 6 bases, and 11 bases separated the two germline ends. The germline CDR1 and CDR2 sequences are LNHNV and YYDKDF (reference sequence). DNA for the CDR3: TGTGCCACCAGCAGAGATCTCCAGGGTCATGGCTACACCTTC. This encodes CATSRDLQGHGYTF.